The rows below give T cell receptor beta chains drawn from one sample of a study of CD8+CD57+ T cells in acquired aplastic anemia. TCRdb independently ran MiXCR on the reads; one entry per CDR3 protein. This table holds 150,000 to 200,000 distinct CDR3 sequences, around 65% found once. The sample comprised sorted CD4+, CD8+, or CD8+CD57+ T cells (not recorded which) from PBMCs. All receptors come from a human donor with severe aplastic anemia or a healthy control (not recorded which). CDR3s include the opening cysteine and the closing phenylalanine or tryptophan. D genes are given only for firm matches. Part of the rows lack a size; the others show once, few, many or a class for expanded clones.

TRBJ1-5	TRBV10-1	once	-	TGCGCCAGTGAGACGAGGCCCCAGCATTTT	CASETRPQHF
TRBJ2-3	TRBV7-2	-	-	TGTGCCAGCAGCTCCAGACAGGGAGGAAGCACAGATACGCAGTATTTT	CASSSRQGGSTDTQYF
TRBJ2-3	TRBV25-1	-	-	TGTGCCAGCAGCGACCTAGGGACCTCAGATACGCAGTATTTT	CASSDLGTSDTQYF
TRBJ2-6	TRBV24-1	-	-	TGTGCCACCAGTGATCCAGACAGAGGGAGCTCTGGGGCCAACGTCCTGACTTTC	CATSDPDRGSSGANVLTF
TRBJ2-5	TRBV5-1	once	TRBD2	TGCGCCAGCAGCCCCGGACTAGCGGGGGGAGAGACCCAGTACTTC	CASSPGLAGGETQYF
TRBJ2-2	TRBV25-1	-	TRBD2	TGTGCCAGCAGTCGTGTAGCGGGAGGGTCTAACACCGGGGAGCTGTTTTTT	CASSRVAGGSNTGELFF
TRBJ1-1	TRBV5-1	few	-	TGCGCCAGCAGCTTTACGCCCCGGAACACTGAAGCTTTCTTT	CASSFTPRNTEAFF
TRBJ2-3	TRBV27	-	TRBD1	TGTGCCAGCAGTTTATGGGGGGACAGGGGCGGGGATACGCAGTATTTT	CASSLWGDRGGDTQYF
TRBJ1-4	TRBV20-1	-	-	TGCAGTGCTAGCGGATCGACTGAAAAACTGTTTTTT	CSASGSTEKLFF
TRBJ2-7	TRBV20-1	-	TRBD1	TGCAGTGCAGGGACAGGGAGCTACGAGCAGTACTTC	CSAGTGSYEQYF
TRBJ1-1	TRBV7-8	-	TRBD1	TGTGCCAGCAGCCCTGGACAGGGAAGAACTGAAGCTTTCTTT	CASSPGQGRTEAFF
TRBJ2-7	TRBV2	-	TRBD1	TGTGCCAGCAGCCCCGGACAGGAGTTGGACGAGCAGTACTTC	CASSPGQELDEQYF
TRBJ2-7	TRBV7-2	-	TRBD1	TGTGCCAGCAGGCCGACAGGGCCCTACTACGAGCAGTACTTC	CASRPTGPYYEQYF
TRBJ1-1	TRBV9	many	-	TGTGCCAGCAGCGGTGGGAATGCGAACACTGAAGCTTTCTTT	CASSGGNANTEAFF
TRBJ1-4	TRBV6-2/TRBV6-3	-	-	TGTGCCAGCATCCCCAGGGAGATAACAACTAATGAAAAACTGTTTTTT	CASIPREITTNEKLFF
TRBJ2-7	TRBV20-1	-	TRBD2	TGCAGTGCTCCCGGGAGGAGCTCCTACGAGCAGTACTTC	CSAPGRSSYEQYF
TRBJ2-1	TRBV18	many	-	TGTGCCAGCACCTATGCGGGGCCCTACAATGAGCAGTTCTTC	CASTYAGPYNEQFF
TRBJ1-6	TRBV5-6	many	-	TGTGCCAGCAGCTTGGTAGGGGTTGGCGATTCACCCCTCCACTTT	CASSLVGVGDSPLHF
TRBJ2-1	TRBV24-1	few	-	TGTGCCACCAGAGGTTGGACAGACAATGAGCAGTTCTTC	CATRGWTDNEQFF
TRBJ1-6	TRBV7-6	few	TRBD1	TGTGCCAGCAGCTTGGGGACAGGGGCCTATAATTCACCCCTCCACTTT	CASSLGTGAYNSPLHF
TRBJ2-1	TRBV29-1	-	-	TGCAGCGTGTTTACGCGGTCAGCCTACAATGAGCAGTTCTTC	CSVFTRSAYNEQFF
TRBJ1-5	TRBV2	-	-	TGTGCCAGCAGGCCCGGAAATCAGCCCCAGCATTTT	CASRPGNQPQHF
TRBJ1-3	TRBV19	once	TRBD1	TGTGCCAGTAGTACCACCCGACAGGGGGCGGGAAACACCATATATTTT	CASSTTRQGAGNTIYF
TRBJ2-2	TRBV7-9	many	-	TGTGCCGGGGGCGGGGGAGCGACCGGGGAGCTGTTTTTT	CAGGGGATGELFF
TRBJ2-3	TRBV6-2/TRBV6-3	-	-	TGTGCCAGCACCCCAGGGGGCACAGATACGCAGTATTTT	CASTPGGTDTQYF
TRBJ2-2	TRBV6-5	few	-	TGTGCCAGCGGTTCTCGGGGTTCGAACACCGGGGAGCTGTTTTTT	CASGSRGSNTGELFF
TRBJ1-5	TRBV24-1	-	-	TGTGCCACCCAAGAGGATGGGTATCAGCCCCAGCATTTT	CATQEDGYQPQHF
TRBJ2-2	TRBV24-1	few	-	TGTGCCACCAGTGCTTATGTCGGCGGGGAGCTGTTTTTT	CATSAYVGGELFF
TRBJ1-6	TRBV20-1	few	TRBD1	TGCAGTGCGCTGACAGGGTACGGTAATTCACCCCTCCACTTT	CSALTGYGNSPLHF
TRBJ1-3	TRBV2	-	-	TGTGCCAGCAGTGAAAGGACGGGCAGCTCTGGAAACACCATATATTTT	CASSERTGSSGNTIYF
TRBJ1-4	TRBV2	-	-	TGTGCCACCGTCGAGGGGACGGCTAATGGAAAACTGTTTTTT	CATVEGTANGKLFF
TRBJ2-7	TRBV20-1	few	-	TGCAGTGCTGAACAGGCCCTAAGCTCCTACGAGCAGTACTTC	CSAEQALSSYEQYF
TRBJ2-1	TRBV2	-	TRBD2	TGTGCCAGCAGCCAAGAAGTTGCGGGAGGAAGGCAGTTCTTC	CASSQEVAGGRQFF
TRBJ2-7	TRBV9	-	TRBD1	TGTGCCAGCAGCGCGGGGACAGGACCCTACGAGCAGTACTTC	CASSAGTGPYEQYF
TRBJ1-1	TRBV7-6	-	-	TGTGCCAGCAGCTCCCGGGACGGGAACACTGAAGCTTTCTTT	CASSSRDGNTEAFF
TRBJ2-7	TRBV7-9	-	TRBD1	TGCGCCAGCAGGGACAGGGCCCACGAGCAGTACTTC	CASRDRAHEQYF
TRBJ1-1	TRBV25-1	-	-	TGTGCCAGCAGTGTACTCATGAACACTGAAGCTTTCTTT	CASSVLMNTEAFF
TRBJ2-7	TRBV4-1	-	-	TGCGCCAGCAGCCAGGACATCTCCTACGAGCAGTACTTC	CASSQDISYEQYF
TRBJ1-1	TRBV25-1	-	-	TGTGCCAGCAGTGGATCTTCGAACACTGAAGCTTTCTTT	CASSGSSNTEAFF
TRBJ2-7	TRBV6-1	-	-	TGTGCCAGCAGGACAGTGGACGAGCAGCACTTC	CASRTVDEQHF
TRBJ2-5	TRBV12-3/TRBV12-4	-	-	TGTGCCAGCAGTTTAGCGAAGGGGACCCAGTACTTC	CASSLAKGTQYF
TRBJ1-2	TRBV10-3	few	-	TGTGCCATCAGTGAGTCGATGACGGGAAGTGCTATGGCGAATGGCTACACCTTC	CAISESMTGSAMANGYTF